These T cell receptor beta chains were read from a single sample in a study of blood T cell repertoires in COVID-19. Clones were read by immunoSEQ multiplex PCR, and TCRdb kept only the in-frame ones, dropping some. The sample includes hundreds of thousands of clones, roughly 90% of them seen just once. Specimen: PBMCs or T cells enriched from blood (not recorded which). Receptor source: a man in his 60s who had recovered from COVID-19. CDR3s include the opening cysteine and the closing phenylalanine or tryptophan. The D gene is left open where the match is weak. Only part of the rows carry a size: once, few, many, or a class if the clone is expanded.

j_call: TRBJ2-7
clone_size: -
d_call: TRBD2
v_call: TRBV7-2
cdr3_aa: CASSLGLAGGFRLHF
cdr3_nt: TGTGCCAGCAGCTTAGGGCTAGCGGGAGGGTTCAGGTTGCACTTC

j_call: TRBJ2-5
clone_size: -
d_call: -
v_call: TRBV11-3
cdr3_aa: CASSLGGWETQYF
cdr3_nt: TGTGCCAGCAGCCTAGGAGGGTGGGAGACCCAGTACTTC

j_call: TRBJ2-6
clone_size: -
d_call: -
v_call: TRBV10-3
cdr3_aa: CAISRGHSGANVLTF
cdr3_nt: TGTGCCATCAGTCGCGGACACTCTGGGGCCAACGTCCTGACTTTC

j_call: TRBJ1-1
clone_size: -
d_call: -
v_call: TRBV19
cdr3_aa: CASSIGPRGRTTTEAFF
cdr3_nt: TGTGCCAGTAGTATAGGCCCCCGAGGGAGGACTACAACTGAAGCTTTCTTT

j_call: TRBJ1-2
clone_size: -
d_call: -
v_call: TRBV6-1
cdr3_aa: CASREGSGNYGYTF
cdr3_nt: TGTGCCAGCAGAGAAGGGTCAGGGAACTATGGCTACACCTTC

j_call: TRBJ2-7
clone_size: -
d_call: TRBD2
v_call: TRBV6-2/TRBV6-3
cdr3_aa: CASSYSFGGGPFYEQYF
cdr3_nt: TGTGCCAGCAGTTACTCGTTTGGCGGGGGGCCTTTCTACGAGCAGTACTTC

j_call: TRBJ1-4
clone_size: -
d_call: TRBD1
v_call: TRBV11-2
cdr3_aa: CASSLDYRGGDEKLFF
cdr3_nt: TGTGCCAGCAGCTTAGACTACAGGGGGGGTGATGAAAAACTGTTTTTT

j_call: TRBJ1-6
clone_size: -
d_call: TRBD1
v_call: TRBV11-2
cdr3_aa: CASSPGQGNSPLHF
cdr3_nt: TGTGCCAGCAGCCCCGGACAGGGTAATTCACCCCTCCACTTT

j_call: TRBJ2-2
clone_size: few
d_call: TRBD2
v_call: TRBV5-1
cdr3_aa: CASIPGLAGSNTGELFF
cdr3_nt: TGCGCCAGCATCCCGGGACTAGCGGGGTCGAACACCGGGGAGCTGTTTTTT

j_call: TRBJ2-5
clone_size: -
d_call: TRBD2
v_call: TRBV10-3
cdr3_aa: CAISGGLAGVQETQYF
cdr3_nt: TGTGCCATCAGTGGGGGACTAGCGGGAGTTCAGGAGACCCAGTACTTC